This TCR beta chain comes out of a study of shared clonotypes between healthy human individuals. Trimming cost V 5 bases and J 6 bases; bases outside gene matches: 6. Germline values: CDR1 SEHNR, CDR2 FQNEAQ (reference sequence). The CDR3 runs to 15 residues. Study-wide findings and caveats: Incompleteness in sorted-subset sequencing, despite large depth, was shown by rarefaction. Non-shared clonotypes had lower generation probabilities than those shared by all four donors. Naive subsets, compared against memory subsets, generally had larger estimated richness values.

Terminally differentiated effector memory CD45RA+ cells were excluded by CCR7 positive selection of CD45RO-negative cells. Profiled with immunoSEQ multiplex PCR; TCRdb holds only in-frame clones, not every one. The sample consists of about 2 million clones, 85% to 95% of them appearing once. A note on this clone: Antigen unknown.

The sequenced sample consisted of naive CD8+ T cells sorted from blood. The chain links TRBV7-9 to TRBJ2-1; TRBD2 aligns across 11 bases. The TCR was taken from a young man in good health. CDR3 coding DNA: TGTGCCAGCAGCCCAACCGGGACTAGCGGCAATGAGCAGTTCTTC. Its protein product is CASSPTGTSGNEQFF. The full variable domain, its missing parts supplied by reference TRBV7-9 and TRBJ2-1, is DTGVSQNPRHKITKRGQNVTFRCDPISEHNRLYWYRQTLGQGPEFLTYFQNEAQLEKSRLLSDRFSAERPKGSFSTLEIQRTEQGDSAMYLCASSPTGTSGNEQFFGPGTRLTVL.